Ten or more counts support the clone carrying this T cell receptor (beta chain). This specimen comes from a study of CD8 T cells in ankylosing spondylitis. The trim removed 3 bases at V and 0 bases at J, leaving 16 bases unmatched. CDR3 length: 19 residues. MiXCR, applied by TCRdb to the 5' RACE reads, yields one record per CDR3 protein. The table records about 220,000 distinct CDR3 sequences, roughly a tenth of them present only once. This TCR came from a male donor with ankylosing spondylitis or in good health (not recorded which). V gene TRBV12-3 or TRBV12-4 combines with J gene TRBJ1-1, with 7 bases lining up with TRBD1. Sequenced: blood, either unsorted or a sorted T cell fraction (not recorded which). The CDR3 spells CASSFSLDPDRPMNTEAFF. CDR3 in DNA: TGTGCCAGCAGTTTCTCCCTGGACCCGGACAGGCCCATGAACACTGAAGCTTTCTTT.